This T cell receptor (beta chain) emerged from a study of blood T cell repertoires in COVID-19. Overall study context: Sites across the United States, Italy and Spain contributed samples from acute and convalescent COVID-19. Nucleic acid was either cDNA or gDNA, and it came from T cells, B-cell-depleted T cells, or PBMCs.

Study processing details: Estimation of nucleated cell counts relied on the amplification of reference gene primers. The protocol was immunoSEQ multiplex PCR, while the TCRdb copy is restricted to in-frame clones and leaves out a portion. V, J and clone size are those of that table, while D and trimming were read from the DNA. This sample has about 42,000 clones, with around 89% found just once. This TCR derives from a man younger than 45 with active or convalescent COVID-19. The sequenced sample consisted of peripheral blood.

DNA for the CDR3: TGTGCCAGTAGCCGATCCTCTGGGACAGCCAACTATGGCTACACCTTC. Protein sequence: CASSRSSGTANYGYTF. The chain employs TRBV19 and TRBJ1-2, with 7 bases identical to TRBD1. CDR1 and CDR2 (germline): LNHDA, SQIVND (reference sequence). V was clipped by 6 bases and J by 2 bases; unmatched bases: 12. The CDR3 totals 16 residues.